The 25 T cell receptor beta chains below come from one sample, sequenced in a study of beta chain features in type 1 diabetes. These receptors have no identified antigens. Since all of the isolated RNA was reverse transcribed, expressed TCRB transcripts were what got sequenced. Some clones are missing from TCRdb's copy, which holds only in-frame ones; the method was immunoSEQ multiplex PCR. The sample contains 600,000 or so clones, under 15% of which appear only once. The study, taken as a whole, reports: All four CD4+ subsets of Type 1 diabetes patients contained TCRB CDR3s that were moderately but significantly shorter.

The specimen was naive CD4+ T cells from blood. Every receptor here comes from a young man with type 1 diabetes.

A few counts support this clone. CDR3 coding DNA: TGTGCTAGTGGTTTTGGAGGGGCCCTCGGGGAGACCCAGTACTTC. It codes for CASGFGGALGETQYF. This chain links TRBV12-5 with TRBJ2-5; possible D gene TRBD2, 6 bases. Per the germline V gene, CDR1 is LGHNT and CDR2 is FRNRAP. Trimming pared 3 bases from V and 5 bases from J, leaving 16 bases between. The CDR3 is 15 amino acids.

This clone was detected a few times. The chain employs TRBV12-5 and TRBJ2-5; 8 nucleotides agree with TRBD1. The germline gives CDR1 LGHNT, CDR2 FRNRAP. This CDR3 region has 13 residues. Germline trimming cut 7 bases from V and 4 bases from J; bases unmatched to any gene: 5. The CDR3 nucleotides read TGTGCTAGTGCCCGGACAGGGTTAGAGACCCAGTACTTC. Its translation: CASARTGLETQYF.

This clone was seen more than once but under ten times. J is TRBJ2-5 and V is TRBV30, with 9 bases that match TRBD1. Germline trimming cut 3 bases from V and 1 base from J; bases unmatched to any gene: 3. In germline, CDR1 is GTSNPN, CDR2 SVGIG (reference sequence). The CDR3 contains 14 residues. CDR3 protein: CAWSATGGQETQYF. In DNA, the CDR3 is TGTGCCTGGAGCGCGACAGGGGGCCAAGAGACCCAGTACTTC.

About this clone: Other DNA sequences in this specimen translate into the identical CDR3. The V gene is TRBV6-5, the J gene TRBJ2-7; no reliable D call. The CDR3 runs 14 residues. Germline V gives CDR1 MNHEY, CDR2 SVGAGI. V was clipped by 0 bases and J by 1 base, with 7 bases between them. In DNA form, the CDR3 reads TGTGCCAGCAGTTACTCGAAGGGTTCCTACGAGCAGTACTTC. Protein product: CASSYSKGSYEQYF.

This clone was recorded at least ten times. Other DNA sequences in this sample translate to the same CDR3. CDR3 DNA sequence: TGTGCCAGCAGTTACTCTGGGGCCAACGTCCTGACTTTC. Amino acid sequence: CASSYSGANVLTF. This chain connects TRBV28 to TRBJ2-6; D unclear. This CDR3 contains 13 residues. V was clipped by 4 bases and J by 0 bases, with 1 base between them. Germline lookup yields CDR1 MDHEN and CDR2 SYDVKM.

CDR3 sequence: CASSSTGGPYGYTF. DNA of the CDR3: TGTGCCAGCAGCTCCACAGGGGGCCCCTATGGCTACACCTTC. The V and J genes are TRBV7-2 and TRBJ1-2; 9 nucleotides match TRBD1. J lost 4 bases, V lost 4 bases, and 4 bases had no gene match. Germline V gene lookup returns CDR1 SGHTA and CDR2 FQGNSA. This CDR3 is built from 14 residues.

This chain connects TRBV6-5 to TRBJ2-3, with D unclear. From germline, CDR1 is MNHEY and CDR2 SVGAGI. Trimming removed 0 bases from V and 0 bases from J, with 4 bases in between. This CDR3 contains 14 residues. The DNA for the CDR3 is TGTGCCAGCAGTTACTCCGCAAGCACAGATACGCAGTATTTT. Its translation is CASSYSASTDTQYF.

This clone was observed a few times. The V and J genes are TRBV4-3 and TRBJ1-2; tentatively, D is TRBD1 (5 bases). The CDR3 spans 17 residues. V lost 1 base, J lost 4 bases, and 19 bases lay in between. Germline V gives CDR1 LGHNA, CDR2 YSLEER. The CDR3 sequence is CASSQADGQAYAYGYTF. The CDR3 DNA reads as TGCGCCAGCAGCCAAGCGGACGGACAAGCCTACGCCTATGGCTACACCTTC.

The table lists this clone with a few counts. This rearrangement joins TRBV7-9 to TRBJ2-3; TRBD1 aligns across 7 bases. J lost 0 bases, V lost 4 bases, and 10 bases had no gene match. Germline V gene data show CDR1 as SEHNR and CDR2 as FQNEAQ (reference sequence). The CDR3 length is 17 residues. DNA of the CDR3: TGTGCCAGCAGCTCCCTGACAGGGTCCACTAGCACAGATACGCAGTATTTT. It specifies CASSSLTGSTSTDTQYF.

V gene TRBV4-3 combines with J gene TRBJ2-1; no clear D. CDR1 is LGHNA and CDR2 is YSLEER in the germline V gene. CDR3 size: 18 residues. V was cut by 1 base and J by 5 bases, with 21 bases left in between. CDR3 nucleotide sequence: TGCGCCAGCAGCCAAGCACGGTCCTCTACATGGGGAAACAATGAGCAGTTCTTC. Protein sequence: CASSQARSSTWGNNEQFF.

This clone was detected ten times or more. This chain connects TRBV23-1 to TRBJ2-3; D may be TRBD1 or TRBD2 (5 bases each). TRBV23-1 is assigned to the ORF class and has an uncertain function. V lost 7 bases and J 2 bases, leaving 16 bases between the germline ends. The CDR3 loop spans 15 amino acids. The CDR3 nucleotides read TGCGCCAGCACCAGGGACGGAATATACACAGATACGCAGTATTTT. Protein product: CASTRDGIYTDTQYF.

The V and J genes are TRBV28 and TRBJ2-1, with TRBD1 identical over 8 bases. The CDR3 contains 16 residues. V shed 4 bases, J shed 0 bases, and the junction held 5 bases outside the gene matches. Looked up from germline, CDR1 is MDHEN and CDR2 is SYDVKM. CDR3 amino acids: CASSSPTGGSYNEQFF. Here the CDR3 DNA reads TGTGCCAGCAGTTCCCCTACAGGGGGCTCCTACAATGAGCAGTTCTTC.

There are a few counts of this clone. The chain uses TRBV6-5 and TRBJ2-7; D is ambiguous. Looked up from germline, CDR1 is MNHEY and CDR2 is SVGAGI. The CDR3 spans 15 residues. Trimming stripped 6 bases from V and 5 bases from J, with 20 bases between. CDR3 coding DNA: TGTGCCAGCAGGCGTGTATCAAAGAGTGGCAACGAGCAGTACTTC. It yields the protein CASRRVSKSGNEQYF.

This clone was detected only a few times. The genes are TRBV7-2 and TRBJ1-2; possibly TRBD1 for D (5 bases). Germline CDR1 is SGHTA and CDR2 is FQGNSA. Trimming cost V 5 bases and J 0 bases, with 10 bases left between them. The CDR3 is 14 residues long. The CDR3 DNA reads TGTGCCAGCAGCCCTGACAGCACTAACTATGGCTACACCTTC. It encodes CASSPDSTNYGYTF.

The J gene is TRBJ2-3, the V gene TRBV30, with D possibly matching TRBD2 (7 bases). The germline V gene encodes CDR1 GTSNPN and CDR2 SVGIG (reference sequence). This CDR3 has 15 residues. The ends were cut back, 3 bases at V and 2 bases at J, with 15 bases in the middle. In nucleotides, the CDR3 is TGTGCCTGGAGGGAACGGGGGGCCCACACAGATACGCAGTATTTT. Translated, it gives CAWRERGAHTDTQYF.

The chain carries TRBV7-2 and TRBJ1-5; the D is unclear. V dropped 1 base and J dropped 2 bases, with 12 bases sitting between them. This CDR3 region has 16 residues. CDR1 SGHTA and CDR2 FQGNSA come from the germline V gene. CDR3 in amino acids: CASSLEVGARNQPQHF. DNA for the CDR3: TGTGCCAGCAGCTTAGAAGTAGGCGCCCGCAATCAGCCCCAGCATTTT.

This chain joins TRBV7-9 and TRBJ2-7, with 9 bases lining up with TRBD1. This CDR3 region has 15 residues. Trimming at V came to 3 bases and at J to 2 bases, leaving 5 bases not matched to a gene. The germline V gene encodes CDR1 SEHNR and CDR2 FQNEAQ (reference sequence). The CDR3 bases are TGTGCCAGCAGCTTCGGTGGGGACAGGGCCTACGAGCAGTACTTC. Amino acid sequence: CASSFGGDRAYEQYF. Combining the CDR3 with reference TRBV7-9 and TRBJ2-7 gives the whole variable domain DTGVSQNPRHKITKRGQNVTFRCDPISEHNRLYWYRQTLGQGPEFLTYFQNEAQLEKSRLLSDRFSAERPKGSFSTLEIQRTEQGDSAMYLCASSFGGDRAYEQYFGPGTRLTVT.

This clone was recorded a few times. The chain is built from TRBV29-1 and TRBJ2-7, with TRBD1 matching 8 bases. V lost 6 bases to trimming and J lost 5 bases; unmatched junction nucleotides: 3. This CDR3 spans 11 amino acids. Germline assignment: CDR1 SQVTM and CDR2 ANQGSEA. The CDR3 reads CSVADRDEQYF. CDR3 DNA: TGCAGCGTCGCGGACAGGGACGAGCAGTACTTC.

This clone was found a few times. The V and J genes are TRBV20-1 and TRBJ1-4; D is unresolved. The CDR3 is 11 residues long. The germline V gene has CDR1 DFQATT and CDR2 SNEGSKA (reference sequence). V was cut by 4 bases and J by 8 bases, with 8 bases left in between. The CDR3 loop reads CSAKGREKLFF. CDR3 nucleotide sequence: TGCAGTGCTAAAGGGCGGGAAAAACTGTTTTTT.

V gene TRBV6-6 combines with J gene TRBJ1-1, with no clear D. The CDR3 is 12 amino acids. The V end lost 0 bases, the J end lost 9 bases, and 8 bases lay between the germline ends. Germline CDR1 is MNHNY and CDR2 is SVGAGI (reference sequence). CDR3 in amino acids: CASSYSFGQAFF. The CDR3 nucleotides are TGTGCCAGCAGTTACTCTTTCGGTCAAGCTTTCTTT.

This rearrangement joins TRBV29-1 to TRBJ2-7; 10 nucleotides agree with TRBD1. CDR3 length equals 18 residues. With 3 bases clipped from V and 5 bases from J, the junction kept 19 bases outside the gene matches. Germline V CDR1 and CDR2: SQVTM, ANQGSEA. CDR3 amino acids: CSVDPRDPPGQGIDEQYF. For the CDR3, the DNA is TGCAGCGTTGATCCGAGAGATCCGCCGGGACAGGGGATAGACGAGCAGTACTTC.

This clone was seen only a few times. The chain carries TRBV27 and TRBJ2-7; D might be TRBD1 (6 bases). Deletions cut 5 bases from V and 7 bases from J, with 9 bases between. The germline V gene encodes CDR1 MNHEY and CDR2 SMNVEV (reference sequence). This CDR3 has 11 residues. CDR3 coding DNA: TGTGCCAGCAGTACCGACAGGGAGCAGTACTTC. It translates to CASSTDREQYF.

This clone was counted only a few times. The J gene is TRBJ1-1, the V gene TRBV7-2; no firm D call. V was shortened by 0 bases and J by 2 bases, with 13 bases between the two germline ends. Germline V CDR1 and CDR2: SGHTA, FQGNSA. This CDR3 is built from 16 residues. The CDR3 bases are TGTGCCAGCAGCTTAGCCCCCGTGCTGGTTAACACTGAAGCTTTCTTT. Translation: CASSLAPVLVNTEAFF.

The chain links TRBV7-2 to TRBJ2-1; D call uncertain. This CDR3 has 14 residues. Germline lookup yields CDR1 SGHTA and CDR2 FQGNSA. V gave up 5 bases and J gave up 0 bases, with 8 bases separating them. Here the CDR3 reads CASSAVYSYNEQFF. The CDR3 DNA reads TGTGCCAGCAGCGCCGTATACTCCTACAATGAGCAGTTCTTC.

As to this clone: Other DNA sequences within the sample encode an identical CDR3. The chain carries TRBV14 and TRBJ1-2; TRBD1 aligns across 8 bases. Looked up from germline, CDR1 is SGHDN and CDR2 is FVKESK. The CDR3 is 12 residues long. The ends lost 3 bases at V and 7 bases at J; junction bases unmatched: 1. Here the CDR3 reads CASSQDRVGYTF. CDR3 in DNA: TGTGCCAGCAGCCAGGACAGGGTTGGCTACACCTTC.